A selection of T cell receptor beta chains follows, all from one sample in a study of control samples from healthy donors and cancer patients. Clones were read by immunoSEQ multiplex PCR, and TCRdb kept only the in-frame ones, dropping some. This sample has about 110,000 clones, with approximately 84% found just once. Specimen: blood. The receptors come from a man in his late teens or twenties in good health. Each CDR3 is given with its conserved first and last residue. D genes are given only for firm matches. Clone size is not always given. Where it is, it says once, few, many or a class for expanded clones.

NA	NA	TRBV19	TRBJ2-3	CASKRLGRDLTDTQYF	TGTGCCAGTAAGCGTTTGGGTAGGGATCTCACAGATACGCAGTATTTT
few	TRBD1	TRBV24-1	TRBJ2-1	CATSDWRTGNSNEQFF	TGTGCCACCAGTGATTGGAGGACAGGGAATTCCAATGAGCAGTTCTTC
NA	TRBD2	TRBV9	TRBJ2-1	CASSVDSGGTYNEQFF	TGTGCCAGCAGCGTAGATAGCGGGGGAACCTACAATGAGCAGTTCTTC
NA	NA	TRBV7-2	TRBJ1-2	CASSLRSGRGYTF	TGTGCCAGCAGCCTACGGTCAGGGAGGGGCTACACCTTC
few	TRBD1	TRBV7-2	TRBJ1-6	CASSLLGTADSPLHF	TGTGCCAGCAGCTTATTAGGGACAGCAGATTCACCCCTCCACTTT
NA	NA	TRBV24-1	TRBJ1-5	CATSGSRSNQPQHF	TGTGCCACCAGTGGGTCACGTAGCAATCAGCCCCAGCATTTT
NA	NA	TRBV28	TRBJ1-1	CASRTLNTEAFF	TGTGCCAGTAGGACACTGAACACTGAAGCTTTCTTT
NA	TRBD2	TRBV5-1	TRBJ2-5	CASSPEPRGGQETQYF	TGCGCCAGCAGCCCAGAGCCGCGGGGGGGCCAAGAGACCCAGTACTTC
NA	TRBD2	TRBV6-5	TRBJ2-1	CASRDYLGYNEQFF	TGTGCCAGTCGGGACTACCTTGGCTACAATGAGCAGTTCTTC
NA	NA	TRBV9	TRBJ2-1	CASSVGGLLNNEQFF	TGTGCCAGCAGCGTAGGAGGCTTACTAAACAATGAGCAGTTCTTC
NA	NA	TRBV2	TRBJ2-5	CASSEAGPGKWTQYF	TGTGCCAGCAGTGAAGCAGGGCCAGGAAAGTGGACCCAGTACTTC
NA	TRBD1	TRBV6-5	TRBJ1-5	CASRAGGNQPQHF	TGTGCCAGCAGGGCAGGGGGTAATCAGCCCCAGCATTTT
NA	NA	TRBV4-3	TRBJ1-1	CASSQVSRGFGLGTEAFF	TGCGCCAGCAGCCAAGTTTCCAGAGGATTTGGTTTAGGCACTGAAGCTTTCTTT
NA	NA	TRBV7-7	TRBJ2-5	CASSWGGETQYF	TGTGCCAGCAGCTGGGGAGGAGAGACCCAGTACTTC
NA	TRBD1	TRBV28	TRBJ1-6	CASSSRTGLSSYNSPLHF	TGTGCCAGCAGTTCCCGGACAGGCTTGAGCTCCTATAATTCACCCCTCCACTTT
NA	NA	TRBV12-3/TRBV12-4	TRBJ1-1	CASRTRTGPEAFF	TGTGCCAGCAGGACTAGGACGGGGCCTGAAGCTTTCTTT
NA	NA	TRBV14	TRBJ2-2	CASSQEWGYTGELFF	TGTGCCAGCAGCCAAGAATGGGGATACACCGGGGAGCTGTTTTTT
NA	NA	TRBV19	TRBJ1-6	CHHSGWISPLHF	TGCCACCACTCTGGGTGGATTTCACCCCTCCACTTT
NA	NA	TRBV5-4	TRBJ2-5	CASSPTRVRETQYF	TGTGCCAGCAGCCCTACCCGGGTCCGCGAGACCCAGTACTTC
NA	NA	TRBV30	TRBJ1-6	CAWSVHDNSPLHF	TGTGCCTGGAGTGTACACGATAATTCACCCCTCCACTTT
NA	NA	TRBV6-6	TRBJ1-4	CASSRSPTRGPNEKLFF	TGTGCCAGCAGTCGGAGCCCGACAAGGGGACCTAATGAAAAACTGTTTTTT
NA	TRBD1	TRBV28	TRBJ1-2	CASSSTRRWETGRIYGYTF	TGTGCCAGCAGTTCAACCCGGAGGTGGGAGACAGGGCGAATCTATGGCTACACCTTC
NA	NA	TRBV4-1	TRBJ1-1	CASSQVAGSGTEAFF	TGCGCCAGCAGCCAAGTTGCAGGGTCGGGCACTGAAGCTTTCTTT
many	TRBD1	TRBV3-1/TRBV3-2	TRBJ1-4	CASSQPDRGEKLFF	TGTGCCAGCAGCCAACCGGACAGGGGTGAAAAACTGTTTTTT
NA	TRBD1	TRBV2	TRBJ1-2	CASSPRGQGSYGYTF	TGTGCCAGCAGTCCCCGGGGACAGGGGAGCTATGGCTACACCTTC
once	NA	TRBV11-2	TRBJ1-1	CASRQGRLNTEAFF	TGTGCCTCAAGGCAGGGGAGGTTGAACACTGAAGCTTTCTTT
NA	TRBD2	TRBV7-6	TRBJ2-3	CASSSSGGATDTQYF	TGTGCCAGCAGCTCTAGCGGGGGGGCCACAGATACGCAGTATTTT
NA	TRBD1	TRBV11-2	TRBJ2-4	CASSPTRGSTQYF	TGTGCCAGCAGCCCGACCAGGGGGAGCACTCAGTACTTC
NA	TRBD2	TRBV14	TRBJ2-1	CASSQVAGANNEQFF	TGTGCCAGCAGCCAAGTAGCGGGGGCCAACAATGAGCAGTTCTTC
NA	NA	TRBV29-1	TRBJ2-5	CSVENSGQETQYF	TGCAGCGTTGAAAACTCAGGCCAAGAGACCCAGTACTTC
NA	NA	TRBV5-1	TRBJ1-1	CASSLKTGGNTEAFF	TGCGCCAGCAGCTTGAAGACGGGTGGGAACACTGAAGCTTTCTTT
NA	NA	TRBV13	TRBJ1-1	CASSLGTTGWTEAFF	TGTGCCAGCAGCTTAGGCACAACGGGCTGGACTGAAGCTTTCTTT
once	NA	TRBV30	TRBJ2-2	CAWRVQGGRTGELFF	TGTGCCTGGAGGGTTCAGGGGGGTCGCACCGGGGAGCTGTTTTTT
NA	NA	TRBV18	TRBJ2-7	CASSPRSGSGEQYF	TGTGCCAGCTCTCCCCGGAGTGGCTCGGGGGAGCAGTACTTC
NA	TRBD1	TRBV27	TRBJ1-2	CASRTGGNYGYTF	TGTGCCAGTAGGACAGGGGGCAACTATGGCTACACCTTC
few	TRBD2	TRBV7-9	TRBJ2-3	CASSLTGTSGGRTDTQYF	TGTGCCAGCAGCTTAACTGGGACTAGCGGGGGCCGCACAGATACGCAGTATTTT
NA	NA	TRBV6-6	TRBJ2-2	CASSYMQANTGELFF	TGTGCCAGCAGTTACATGCAGGCCAACACCGGGGAGCTGTTTTTT
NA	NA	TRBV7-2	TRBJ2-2	CASSSRGLNTGELFF	TGTGCCAGCAGCTCAAGGGGACTGAACACCGGGGAGCTGTTTTTT
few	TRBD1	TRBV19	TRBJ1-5	CASRRDRGFNQPQHF	TGTGCCAGTAGACGGGACAGGGGGTTCAATCAGCCCCAGCATTTT
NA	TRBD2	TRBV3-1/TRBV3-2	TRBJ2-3	CASSQDTRGGGADTQYF	TGTGCCAGCAGCCAAGATACGCGGGGGGGCGGTGCAGATACGCAGTATTTT
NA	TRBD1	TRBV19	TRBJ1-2	CASSSSGGRNYGYTF	TGTGCCAGTAGTTCCTCAGGGGGCAGGAACTATGGCTACACCTTC